This entry describes one T cell receptor (beta chain). This sample is drawn from a study of control samples from healthy donors and cancer patients. V was shortened by 2 bases and J by 5 bases, with 9 bases between the two germline ends. The CDR3 sequence is 13 residues long. Germline V CDR1 and CDR2: MNHEY, SVGAGI. Sequencing was performed with immunoSEQ multiplex PCR; in TCRdb, only in-frame clones are kept and a portion is missing. This sample has 95,000 to 110,000 clones; around 88% occur once, and the top ten carry about 20%. This chain uses TRBV6-5 with TRBJ2-5, with no clear D. This TCR came from a man between 60 and 75 years old with lung cancer. The sample taken for sequencing was PBMCs. DNA of the CDR3: TGTGCCAGCAGTTACGGTCTCTTCGAGACCCAGTACTTC. Translating gives CASSYGLFETQYF.